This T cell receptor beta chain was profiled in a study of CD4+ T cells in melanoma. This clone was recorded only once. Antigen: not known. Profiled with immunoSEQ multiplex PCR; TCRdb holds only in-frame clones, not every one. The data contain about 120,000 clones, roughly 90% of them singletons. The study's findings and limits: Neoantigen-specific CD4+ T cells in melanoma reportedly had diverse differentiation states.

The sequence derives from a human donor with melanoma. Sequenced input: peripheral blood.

The CDR3 here is CASSQPQYF. Written as DNA, the CDR3 is TGCGCCAGCAGCCAACCGCAGTATTTT. V usage is TRBV4-3 and J usage is TRBJ2-3, with D uncertain. The CDR3 totals 9 residues. Trimming removed 2 bases at V and 10 bases at J, with 1 base between. Germline values: CDR1 LGHNA, CDR2 YSLEER.